The next 15 T cell receptor beta chains were all read from a single sample in a study of shared clonotypes between healthy human individuals (dated by TCRdb to about 2020). The library was made by the immunoSEQ multiplex PCR assay. In TCRdb, the immuneACCESS table is reduced to in-frame sequences with V and J assigned. These tables do not hold every clone; where another copy was compared, an unresolved V gene accounts for under half, and the others remain unexplained. In all, the sample holds more than 2,000,000 clones, and more than 80% of those were seen once. The biggest ten clones account for 0.39% of the sample. What was sequenced was naive CD4+ T cells from PBMCs. The cell subset or site label for this specimen denotes: CD45RA+ positively selected. These receptors were obtained from a man between 18 and 35 years old in good health. Some clones in this sample may be carry-over from other donors' samples.

The rearrangement joins TRBV9 to TRBJ1-2, with a possible D match to TRBD1 (6 bases). CDR3 size: 17 residues. CDR1 is SGDLS, CDR2 YYNGEE, per germline. V was pared by 3 bases and J by 1 base, with 19 bases between. In DNA, the CDR3 is TGTGCCAGCAGCGCACTCAGGGACATCCGCAATAACTATGGCTACACCTTC. Protein sequence: CASSALRDIRNNYGYTF.

The V call is TRBV5-3, the J call TRBJ1-4; D not resolved. TRBV5-3 is noted as an ORF with a role that remains uncertain. Deletions cut 6 bases from V and 9 bases from J, with 18 bases between. There are 14 residues in the CDR3. Here the CDR3 DNA reads TGTGCCAGAATCTCATTGGGCCCACCTCAAAAACTGTTTTTT. Amino acids: CARISLGPPQKLFF.

For this clone: Distinct nucleotide sequences in the sample also encode this CDR3. The V gene is TRBV4-1, the J gene TRBJ1-3, with no clear D. V was pared by 0 bases and J by 4 bases, with 10 bases between. The length of the CDR3 is 15 residues. CDR1 is MGHRA and CDR2 is YSYEKL in the germline V gene. The CDR3 reads CASSQDREPGNTIYF. Written as DNA, the CDR3 is TGCGCCAGCAGCCAAGATCGGGAGCCCGGAAACACCATATATTTT.

The chain carries TRBV19 and TRBJ2-6, with a possible D match to TRBD2 (5 bases). Trimming took off 6 bases at V and 1 base at J, with 7 bases between the two ends. CDR3 length: 14 amino acids. In germline, CDR1 is LNHDA, CDR2 SQIVND (reference sequence). CDR3 in DNA: TGTGCCAGTAGCGAGGGTTCTGGGGCCAACGTCCTGACTTTC. This codes for CASSEGSGANVLTF.

The chain joins TRBV11-2 to TRBJ2-3; 7 bases map to TRBD2. Germline CDR1 is SGHAT and CDR2 is FQNNGV. The CDR3 contains 16 residues. V lost 5 bases and J lost 0; bases outside the gene matches: 8. CDR3 coding DNA: TGTGCCAGCAGCACCTTAGCGGGCGTCAGCACAGATACGCAGTATTTT. Translating gives CASSTLAGVSTDTQYF.

V gene TRBV18 combines with J gene TRBJ1-1, with D perhaps TRBD1 (6 bases). The V end lost 4 bases, the J end lost 3 bases, and 18 bases lay between the germline ends. The germline V gene has CDR1 KGHSH and CDR2 LQKENI. The CDR3 has 16 amino acids. The CDR3 DNA sequence: TGTGCCAGCTCACTAATGACAGGTGGGCAGGACACTGAAGCTTTCTTT. Protein sequence: CASSLMTGGQDTEAFF. Based on the CDR3 plus reference TRBV18 and TRBJ1-1, the full variable domain is NAGVMQNPRHLVRRRGQEARLRCSPMKGHSHVYWYRQLPEEGLKFMVYLQKENIIDESGMPKERFSAEFPKEGPSILRIQQVVRGDSAAYFCASSLMTGGQDTEAFFGQGTRLTVV.

The chain carries TRBV6-5 and TRBJ1-1; D gene uncertain. The germline V and J ends were trimmed by 1 base and 0 bases, with 9 bases remaining between them. The CDR3 sequence is 15 residues long. The germline gives CDR1 MNHEY, CDR2 SVGAGI. CDR3 DNA: TGTGCCAGCAGTTACTTTCCCTGGCTGAACACTGAAGCTTTCTTT. Translating it yields CASSYFPWLNTEAFF.

This chain joins TRBV28 and TRBJ2-7; D unclear. The CDR3 loop spans 13 amino acids. Germline V gene lookup returns CDR1 MDHEN and CDR2 SYDVKM. Trimming removed 3 bases at V and 4 bases at J, with 10 bases between. The CDR3 DNA is TGTGCCAGCAGTTTGGCAGTAGGTTACGAGCAGTACTTC. Translation gives CASSLAVGYEQYF.

CDR3 in DNA: TGTGCCAGCAGCCCCAGGGAGGCAGCACATGGCTACACCTTC. As protein: CASSPREAAHGYTF. The rearrangement joins TRBV9 to TRBJ1-2; perhaps TRBD1 as D (5 bases). V was pared by 4 bases and J by 6 bases, with 16 bases between. Germline V gene lookup returns CDR1 SGDLS and CDR2 YYNGEE. The CDR3 runs 14 residues.

The chain has TRBV19 and TRBJ2-7, with 9 bases aligning to TRBD1. CDR1 LNHDA and CDR2 SQIVND come from the germline V gene (reference sequence). Trimming cost V 3 bases and J 3 bases; bases outside gene matches: 6. This CDR3 is 15 amino acids long. Here the CDR3 reads CASSIGGQGHYEQYF. The CDR3 bases are TGTGCCAGTAGTATCGGGGGACAGGGTCACTACGAGCAGTACTTC. Filled out from reference TRBV19 and TRBJ2-7, the complete variable domain reads DGGITQSPKYLFRKEGQNVTLSCEQNLNHDAMYWYRQDPGQGLRLIYYSQIVNDFQKGDIAEGYSVSREKKESFPLTVTSAQKNPTAFYLCASSIGGQGHYEQYFGPGTRLTVT.

The chain is built from TRBV30 and TRBJ2-1; 8 positions match TRBD2. Trimming cost V 3 bases and J 0 bases; bases outside gene matches: 4. The CDR3 has 15 amino acids. The V gene's germline CDR1 is GTSNPN and CDR2 SVGIG (reference sequence). As DNA, the CDR3 is TGTGCCTGGAGAGAAAGCGGGAGCTCCTACAATGAGCAGTTCTTC. It codes for CAWRESGSSYNEQFF.

The chain employs TRBV10-3 and TRBJ1-2; TRBD1 is a possible D gene (6 bases). The CDR3 totals 14 residues. V was clipped by 3 bases and J by 4 bases, with 12 bases between them. Germline V CDR1 and CDR2: ENHRY, SYGVKD. The CDR3 sequence: CAISEGGPGYGYTF. Written as DNA, the CDR3 is TGTGCCATCAGTGAAGGGGGTCCCGGCTATGGCTACACCTTC.

V usage is TRBV6-6 and J usage is TRBJ1-1; no clear D gene. V lost 2 bases, J lost 1 base, and 14 bases lay in between. Germline lookup yields CDR1 MNHNY and CDR2 SVGAGI (reference sequence). The CDR3 is made up of 16 amino acids. In nucleotides, the CDR3 is TGTGCCAGCAGTTACCTTGGGAGGGTGGGGAACACTGAAGCTTTCTTT. It translates to CASSYLGRVGNTEAFF.

This clone was seen once. This chain joins TRBV5-1 and TRBJ2-5, with 12 bases lining up with TRBD1. CDR3 length: 15 amino acids. Germline V gene lookup returns CDR1 SGHRS and CDR2 YFSETQ. The junction had 6 bases not matched to a gene; V was cut back by 4 bases and J by 5 bases. CDR3 DNA: TGCGCCAGCAGCAGGGGGACAGGGGGCAGTGAGACCCAGTACTTC. As protein: CASSRGTGGSETQYF.

Comments on this clone: At the DNA level, this CDR3 is encoded by other sequences in the same sample as well. The chain links TRBV7-2 to TRBJ2-3, with TRBD2 matching 8 bases. The CDR3 sequence is 14 residues long. Germline CDR1 is SGHTA and CDR2 is FQGNSA. The V segment lost 5 bases and the J segment 1 base; nucleotides outside the gene matches: 2. This CDR3 reads CASSRSGGTDTQYF. CDR3 nucleotide sequence: TGTGCCAGCAGCCGTAGCGGGGGCACAGATACGCAGTATTTT.